This TCR beta chain was observed in a study of OX40 agonist ivuxolimab in advanced cancers. Background on the study: Averaging roughly 60 years in age, with a range of about 23 to 79, the cohort was approximately 84% male. Study conclusions and caveats: CD4+ and CD8+ T cells in blood underwent clonal expansion by week 6 at 0.1 to 3.0 mg/kg.

Produced via immunoSEQ multiplex PCR; TCRdb's table is partial and in-frame only. The sample contains about 64,000 clones, about 91% of which appear only once. Autoimmune disease history or systemic immunosuppression led to patients being barred. The CDR3 sequence is 13 residues long. The ends were cut back, 3 bases at V and 3 bases at J, with 10 bases in the middle. The V gene's germline CDR1 is SGHDT and CDR2 YYEEEE. Points on this clone: Its specificity is unknown.

The chain combines TRBV5-6 with TRBJ2-7; D may be TRBD1 (5 bases). This specimen consisted of CD4+ or CD8+ T cells sorted from blood, obtained in a trial of the OX40 agonist ivuxolimab. The receptor was derived from an adult with an advanced solid tumor such as melanoma, head and neck, liver or kidney cancer. CDR3 in DNA: TGTGCCAGCAGCTCACAGGAGTACTACGAGCAGTACTTC. It encodes CASSSQEYYEQYF.